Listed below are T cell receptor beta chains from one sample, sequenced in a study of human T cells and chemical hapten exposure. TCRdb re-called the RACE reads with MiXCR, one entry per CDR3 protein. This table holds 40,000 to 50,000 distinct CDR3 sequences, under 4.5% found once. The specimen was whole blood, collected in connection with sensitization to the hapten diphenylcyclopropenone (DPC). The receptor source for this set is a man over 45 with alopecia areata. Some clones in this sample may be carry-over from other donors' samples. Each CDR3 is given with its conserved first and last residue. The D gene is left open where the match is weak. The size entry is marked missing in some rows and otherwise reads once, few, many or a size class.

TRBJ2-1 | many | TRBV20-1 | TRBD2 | TGCAGTGCTGATCAGACTAGCGGGAGGATATCCGATGAGCAGTTCTTC | CSADQTSGRISDEQFF
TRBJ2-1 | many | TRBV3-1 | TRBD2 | TGTGCCAGCAGCCAAGATCGACTAGCGGTAAACAATGAGCAGTTCTTC | CASSQDRLAVNNEQFF
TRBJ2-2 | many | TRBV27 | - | TGTGCCAGCCGAGATCTAGCCAACACCGGGGAGCTGTTTTTT | CASRDLANTGELFF
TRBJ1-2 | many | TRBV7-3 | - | TGTGCCAGCAGCTTAAGCGGCAAAACTAACTATGGCTACACCTTC | CASSLSGKTNYGYTF
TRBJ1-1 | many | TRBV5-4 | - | TGTGCCAGCAGCTTGGTAGGGAAATACACTGAAGCTTTCTTT | CASSLVGKYTEAFF
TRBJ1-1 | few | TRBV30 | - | TGTGCCTGGAGCGGGTTTGCCCTAGAAGCTTTCTTT | CAWSGFALEAFF
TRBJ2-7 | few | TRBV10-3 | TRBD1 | TGTGCCATCAGGTCCCCGGACAGGGGTCCCTACGAGCAGTACTTC | CAIRSPDRGPYEQYF
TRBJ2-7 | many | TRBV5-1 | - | TGCGCCAGCAGCTTGGCACCCAGGGGTGACGGAGGGGAGCAGTACTTC | CASSLAPRGDGGEQYF
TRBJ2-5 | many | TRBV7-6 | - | TGTGCCAGCCTGAGTCCGGCCGGAGGAGAGACCCAGTACTTC | CASLSPAGGETQYF
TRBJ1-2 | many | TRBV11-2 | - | TGTGCCAGCAGCTTAGACTGGGCAGCCACTAACTATGGCTACACCTTC | CASSLDWAATNYGYTF
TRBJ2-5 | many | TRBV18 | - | TGTGCCAGCTCACCACCGACACAACAAGAGACCCAGTACTTC | CASSPPTQQETQYF
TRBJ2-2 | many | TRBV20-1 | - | TGCAGTGCTAGAGGTAGTCCAGGGGGGGCCAGTAGCACCGGGGAGCTGTTTTTT | CSARGSPGGASSTGELFF
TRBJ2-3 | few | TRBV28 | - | TGTGCCAGCAGTCCGATGCATGGGGGCGACACAGATACGCAGTATTTT | CASSPMHGGDTDTQYF
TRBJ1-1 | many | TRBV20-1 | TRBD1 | TGCAGTGCGAGCGGGACAGTTTACACTGAAGCTTTCTTT | CSASGTVYTEAFF
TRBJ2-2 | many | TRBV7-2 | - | TGTGCCAGCAGCTTAGCATGGCAAGGCGGGGAGCTGTTTTTT | CASSLAWQGGELFF
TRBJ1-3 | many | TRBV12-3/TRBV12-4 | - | TGTGCCAGCACCATTGCCGGAACCTCTGGAAACACCATATATTTT | CASTIAGTSGNTIYF
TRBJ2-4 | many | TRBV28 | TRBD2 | TGTGCCAGCAGAAGGACTAGCGGAAACATTCAGTACTTC | CASRRTSGNIQYF
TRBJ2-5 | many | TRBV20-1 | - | TGCAGTGCAACCAAGGGAACGGACCCGACTACTACCGATATATTACAAGAGACCCAGTACTTC | CSATKGTDPTTTDILQETQYF
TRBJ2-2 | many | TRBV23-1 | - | TGCGCCAGCAGTCAATCGATTAGCGTAGGAACCGGGGAGCTGTTTTTT | CASSQSISVGTGELFF
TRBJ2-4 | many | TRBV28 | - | TGTGCCAGCAGAACCGGACTAGCCAAAAACATTCAGTACTTC | CASRTGLAKNIQYF
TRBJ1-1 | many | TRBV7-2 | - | TGTGCCAGCAGCCTAGGGACTGAAGCTTTCTTT | CASSLGTEAFF
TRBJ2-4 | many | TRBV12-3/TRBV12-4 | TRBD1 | TGTGCCAGCAGTAGGTCGGGACAGGGGGCGGGAAACATTCAGTACTTC | CASSRSGQGAGNIQYF
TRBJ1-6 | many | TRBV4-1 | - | TGCGCCAGCAGCCAAGATGTTGGGGGCGGCTATAATTCACCCCTCCACTTT | CASSQDVGGGYNSPLHF
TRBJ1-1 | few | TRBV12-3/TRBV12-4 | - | TGTGCCAGCAGTTTATTCATGTCTGAAGCTTTCTTT | CASSLFMSEAFF
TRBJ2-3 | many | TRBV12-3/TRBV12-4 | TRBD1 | TGTGCCAGCAGGACAGGGGGCGGACCAGATACGCAGTATTTT | CASRTGGGPDTQYF
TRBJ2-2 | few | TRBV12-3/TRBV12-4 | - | TGTGCCAGCAGCAAAACGAACACCGGGGAGCTGTTTTTT | CASSKTNTGELFF
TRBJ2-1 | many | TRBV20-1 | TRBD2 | TGCAGTGCCAAAAGCGGGAGTAAGTATGAGCAGTTCTTC | CSAKSGSKYEQFF
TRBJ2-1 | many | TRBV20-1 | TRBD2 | TGCAGTGCTGAAAACCTAGCGGGAAACTACAATGAGCAGTTCTTC | CSAENLAGNYNEQFF
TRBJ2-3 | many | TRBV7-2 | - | TGTGCCAGCAGCCCGATAGCGTTGAGCACAGATACGCAGTATTTT | CASSPIALSTDTQYF
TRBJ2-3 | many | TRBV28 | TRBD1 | TGTGCCAGCAGTTCCCGACGATGGGACAGTTTTACAGATACGCAGTATTTT | CASSSRRWDSFTDTQYF
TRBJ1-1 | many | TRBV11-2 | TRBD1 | TGTGCCAGCAGCTTAGAGGACAGGGGGCGTGAAGCTTTCTTT | CASSLEDRGREAFF
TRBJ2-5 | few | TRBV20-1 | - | TGCAGTGCTAGAGATCCGGCTCCCCTTTTACAAGAGACCCAGTACTTC | CSARDPAPLLQETQYF
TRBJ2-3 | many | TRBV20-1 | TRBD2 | TGCAGTGCTAGCCGGACTAGCGGGAGACCAGCAGATACGCAGTATTTT | CSASRTSGRPADTQYF
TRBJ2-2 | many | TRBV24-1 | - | TGTGCCACCAGTGCGACAGCACCGGGCACCGGGGAGCTGTTTTTT | CATSATAPGTGELFF
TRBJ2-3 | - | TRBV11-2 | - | TGTGCCAGCAGCCTCCGCTTGACCACAGATACGCAGTATTTT | CASSLRLTTDTQYF
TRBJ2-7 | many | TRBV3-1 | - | TGTGCCAGCAGCCAGGTTTCTCACGAGCAGTACTTC | CASSQVSHEQYF
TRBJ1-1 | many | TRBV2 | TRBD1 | TGTGCCAGCAGAGCCGGGACAGGGACCACTGAAGCTTTCTTT | CASRAGTGTTEAFF
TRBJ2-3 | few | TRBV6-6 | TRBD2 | TGTGCCAGCATAGGGGCCCTAGCGGGAGGAGATACGCAGTATTTT | CASIGALAGGDTQYF
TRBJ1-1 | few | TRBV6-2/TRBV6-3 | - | TGTGCCAGCAGTTTTGAGGAGAACACTGAAGCTTTCTTT | CASSFEENTEAFF
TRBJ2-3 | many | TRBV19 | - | TGTGCCAGTAGTAGCCTCAGGGACGCAGATACGCAGTATTTT | CASSSLRDADTQYF
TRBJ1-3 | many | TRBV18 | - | TGTGCCAGCTCAGAAGGAAACACCATATATTTT | CASSEGNTIYF
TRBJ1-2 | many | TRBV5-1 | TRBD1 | TGCGCCAGCAGCTTGGAGGGGGCGAGTGGCTACACCTTC | CASSLEGASGYTF
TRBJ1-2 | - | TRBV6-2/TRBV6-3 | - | TGTGCCAGCAGTTACAAGAGTGGCTACACCTTC | CASSYKSGYTF
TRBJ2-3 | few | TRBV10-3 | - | TGTGCCATCAGTGAGTTGGCTGCAACAGATACGCAGTATTTT | CAISELAATDTQYF
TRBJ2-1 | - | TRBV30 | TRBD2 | TGTGCCTGGAGTGTAGCGGGAGGGTTTGAGCAGTTCTTC | CAWSVAGGFEQFF
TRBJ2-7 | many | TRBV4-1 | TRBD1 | TGCGCCAGCAGCCAAGACCCACAAGGACAGGTTAGAGAGCAGTACTTC | CASSQDPQGQVREQYF
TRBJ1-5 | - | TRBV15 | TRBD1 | TGTGCCACCAGCAGTGGACAGGGGGCAGGCAATCAGCCCCAGCATTTT | CATSSGQGAGNQPQHF
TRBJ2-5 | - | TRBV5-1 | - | TGCGCCAGCAGCTTGGGCTCCGGGACTGCAGGCGGGGAGACCCAGTACTTC | CASSLGSGTAGGETQYF
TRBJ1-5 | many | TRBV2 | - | TGTGCCAGCAGTGAAGATACCGGCAATCAGCCCCAGCATTTT | CASSEDTGNQPQHF
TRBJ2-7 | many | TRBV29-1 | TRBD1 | TGCAGCGTTGAGTCCAGGGGGCGATCTTACGAGCAGTACTTC | CSVESRGRSYEQYF
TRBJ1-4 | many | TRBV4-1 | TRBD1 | TGCGCCAGCAGCCATGATGGACAGGGGACTAATGAAAAACTGTTTTTT | CASSHDGQGTNEKLFF
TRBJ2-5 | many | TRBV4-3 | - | TGCGCCAGCAGCCGCATATTTCAAGAGACCCAGTACTTC | CASSRIFQETQYF